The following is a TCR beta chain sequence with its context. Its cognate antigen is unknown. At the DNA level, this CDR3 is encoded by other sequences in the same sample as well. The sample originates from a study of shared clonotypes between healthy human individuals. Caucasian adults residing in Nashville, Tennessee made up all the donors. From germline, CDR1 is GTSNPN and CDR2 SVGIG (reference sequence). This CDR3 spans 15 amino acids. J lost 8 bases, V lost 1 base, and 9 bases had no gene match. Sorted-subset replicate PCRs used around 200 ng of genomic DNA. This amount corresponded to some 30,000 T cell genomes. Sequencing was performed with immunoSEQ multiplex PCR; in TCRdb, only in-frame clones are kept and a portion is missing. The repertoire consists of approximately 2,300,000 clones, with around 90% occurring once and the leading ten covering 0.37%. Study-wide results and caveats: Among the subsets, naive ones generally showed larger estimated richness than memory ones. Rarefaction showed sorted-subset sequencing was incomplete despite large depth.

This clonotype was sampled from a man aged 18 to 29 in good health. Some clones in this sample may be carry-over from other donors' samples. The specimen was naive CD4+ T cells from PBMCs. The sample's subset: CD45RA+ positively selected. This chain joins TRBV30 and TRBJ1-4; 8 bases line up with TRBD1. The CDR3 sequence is CAWSAGQGGNEKLFF. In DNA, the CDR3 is TGTGCCTGGAGTGCTGGACAGGGAGGGAACGAAAAACTGTTTTTT.